Below, 22 T cell receptor beta chains from the same sample are listed, as sequenced in a study of identical twins. TCRdb ran MiXCR on the 5' RACE reads and lists one entry per CDR3 protein. Of under 900,000 distinct CDR3 sequences in the sample, 15% to 20% are singletons; the top ten hold around 13%. Separately, the same data were catalogued under a study of T cells expressing NK-cell markers.

Input material: PBMCs. The receptors were gathered from a young woman in good health.

This clonotype was detected only a few times. The rearrangement links TRBV20-1 to TRBJ2-3; no firm D call. Germline lookup yields CDR1 DFQATT and CDR2 SNEGSKA (reference sequence). The CDR3 covers 15 residues. Trimming took off 2 bases at V and 0 bases at J, with 12 bases between the two ends. The CDR3 here is CSARQDASSTDTQYF. The CDR3 bases are TGCAGTGCTAGACAAGACGCCTCTAGCACAGATACGCAGTATTTT.

This clonotype showed up many times. The chain links TRBV7-2 to TRBJ2-4; D remains ambiguous. CDR1 is SGHTA, CDR2 FQGNSA, per germline. CDR3 size: 12 residues. V lost 5 bases and J 7 bases, leaving 9 bases between the germline ends. The chain's CDR3 is CASSPSLNIQYF. DNA for the CDR3: TGTGCCAGCAGCCCCTCCCTGAACATTCAGTACTTC.

This rearrangement joins TRBV29-1 to TRBJ2-7; D may match TRBD1 or TRBD2 (5 bases each). V lost 2 bases and J lost 5, with 13 bases in between. The germline V gene encodes CDR1 SQVTM and CDR2 ANQGSEA. The CDR3 length is 13 residues. CDR3 coding DNA: TGCAGCGTTGAATCGTTGGGGGTCCACGAGCAGTACTTC. Its protein is CSVESLGVHEQYF.

This clonotype was seen only a few times. The DNA of the CDR3 is TGTGCCAGCAGTCCGGCTTGGGAAAAGTGGAACACCGGGGAGCTGTTTTTT. Its translation: CASSPAWEKWNTGELFF. The chain joins TRBV12-3 or TRBV12-4 to TRBJ2-2; D is ambiguous. Trimming stripped 5 bases from V and 1 base from J, with 17 bases between. The CDR3 sequence is 17 residues long.

V gene TRBV10-3 combines with J gene TRBJ1-1; D remains ambiguous. In germline, CDR1 is ENHRY, CDR2 SYGVKD. The V gene lost 4 bases and the J gene lost 1 base, with 7 bases spanning the gap. The CDR3 is made up of 13 amino acids. The CDR3 nucleotides read TGTGCCATCAGTGTTGACGGGAACACTGAAGCTTTCTTT. Protein: CAISVDGNTEAFF.

This clonotype showed up just a few times. The V gene is TRBV9, the J gene TRBJ2-1; D assignment may be TRBD1 or TRBD2 (6 bases each). CDR1 is SGDLS and CDR2 is YYNGEE in the germline V gene. Trimming shortened V by 3 bases and J by 9 bases, and 22 bases separated the two germline ends. The CDR3 length is 16 residues. CDR3 in DNA: TGTGCCAGCAGCGCCCTCCAACTAGGGGGGCTTGGTGAGCAGTTCTTC. It is translated as CASSALQLGGLGEQFF.

V and J are TRBV6-6 and TRBJ1-2, with a weak D call TRBD1 (5 bases). Germline V gene lookup returns CDR1 MNHNY and CDR2 SVGAGI (reference sequence). The V end was cut by 0 bases, the J end by 7 bases, with 6 bases between. CDR3 length: 12 amino acids. The CDR3 region has the DNA TGTGCCAGCAGTTACTCGACAGCTGGCTACACCTTC. Protein sequence: CASSYSTAGYTF.

This clonotype has only one observation. CDR3 sequence reads: CASSYGTETEAFF. The CDR3 bases are TGTGCCAGCAGTTATGGGACAGAGACTGAAGCTTTCTTT. The rearrangement uses TRBV6-6 and TRBJ1-1; the match to TRBD1 covers 7 bases. J was trimmed by 5 bases and V by 3 bases; bases with no gene match: 3. This CDR3 region has 13 residues. Germline V CDR1 and CDR2: MNHNY, SVGAGI (reference sequence).

This clonotype was seen at least ten times. The V call is TRBV5-1, the J call TRBJ1-1; D is unresolved. The CDR3 loop spans 13 amino acids. Germline V gives CDR1 SGHRS, CDR2 YFSETQ. With 5 bases removed from V and 0 bases from J, the gap between germline ends came to 8 bases. CDR3 nucleotide sequence: TGCGCCAGCAGGTCGGAAATGAACACTGAAGCTTTCTTT. Translation: CASRSEMNTEAFF.

V is TRBV7-6 and J is TRBJ2-7, with D uncertain. There are 18 residues in the CDR3. Between the trimmed V and J ends, which lost 6 bases and 7 bases, there was a span of 31 bases. Germline-derived CDR1 and CDR2 are SGHVS and FNYEAQ. The CDR3 here is CASSPRTPTETLRMEQYF. The CDR3 DNA reads as TGTGCCAGCAGTCCTCGCACTCCCACAGAGACCTTAAGGATGGAGCAGTACTTC.

This clonotype showed up just a few times. This rearrangement joins TRBV11-2 to TRBJ2-3; 7 bases match TRBD2. The CDR3 consists of 16 residues. Germline V gives CDR1 SGHAT, CDR2 FQNNGV. J was trimmed by 5 bases and V by 5 bases; bases with no gene match: 13. Here the CDR3 DNA reads TGTGCCAGCAGCCTACTTGGGGGGAGGGCCGAAGATACGCAGTATTTT. It codes for CASSLLGGRAEDTQYF.

This clonotype was detected only a few times. This rearrangement joins TRBV12-3 or TRBV12-4 to TRBJ2-7; tentatively, D is TRBD2 (5 bases). CDR3 length equals 12 residues. The germline V and J ends were trimmed by 6 bases and 6 bases, with 12 bases remaining between them. The CDR3 DNA is TGTGCCAGCAGATTCGGGGATGGCGAGCAGTACTTC. Protein: CASRFGDGEQYF.

This chain links TRBV20-1 with TRBJ1-2, with D unclear. CDR1 and CDR2 from the germline V gene are DFQATT and SNEGSKA (reference sequence). V lost 4 bases, J lost 4 bases, and 16 bases lay in between. The CDR3 spans 14 residues. CDR3 DNA: TGCAGTGCTACAGTCCCGAGACACTTCTATGGCTACACCTTC. Translated, it gives CSATVPRHFYGYTF.

This clonotype has a handful of counts. This chain joins TRBV7-9 and TRBJ2-3, with TRBD1 identical over 7 bases. This CDR3 region has 17 residues. The V and J ends lost 5 bases and 0 bases, in that order; junction bases with no gene match: 11. CDR1 is SEHNR, CDR2 FQNEAQ, per germline (reference sequence). The CDR3 loop reads CASSRGDSSASTDTQYF. CDR3 in DNA: TGTGCCAGCAGCAGAGGGGACAGTTCGGCTAGCACAGATACGCAGTATTTT.

The V gene is TRBV11-3, the J gene TRBJ2-1; 10 bases line up with TRBD2. The V and J ends lost 5 bases and 2 bases, in that order; junction bases with no gene match: 6. The CDR3 consists of 16 residues. Germline-derived CDR1 and CDR2 are SGHNT and YENEEA. The DNA for the CDR3 is TGTGCCAGCAGCGGACCCAGCGGGGGGGCCTACAATGAGCAGTTCTTC. Protein sequence: CASSGPSGGAYNEQFF.

This chain connects TRBV20-1 to TRBJ1-4, with no clear D. Germline V gene sequence: CDR1 DFQATT, CDR2 SNEGSKA (reference sequence). The V end was cut by 1 base, the J end by 16 bases, with 16 bases between. There are 12 residues in the CDR3. The CDR3 spells CSARVIEHAWFF. CDR3 sequence (DNA): TGCAGTGCTAGAGTCATCGAACATGCCTGGTTTTTT.

This clonotype was counted ten times or more. The CDR3 nucleotides read TGCGCCAGCGCGGTCACTAGCGGTTCCTACGAGCAGTACTTC. Amino acid sequence: CASAVTSGSYEQYF. V and J are TRBV5-1 and TRBJ2-7, with 8 bases that match TRBD2. Germline-derived CDR1 and CDR2 are SGHRS and YFSETQ. The CDR3 loop spans 14 amino acids. The J segment lost 1 base and the V segment lost 7 bases, leaving 7 bases of the junction unmatched.

This clonotype was seen more than once but under ten times. This chain connects TRBV9 to TRBJ1-2; the D gene is possibly TRBD1 (6 bases). V dropped 4 bases and J dropped 2 bases, with 12 bases sitting between them. CDR3 length: 14 amino acids. Germline values: CDR1 SGDLS, CDR2 YYNGEE. This CDR3 reads CASSRRDTNYGYTF. CDR3 DNA: TGTGCCAGCAGCCGCCGGGACACCAACTATGGCTACACCTTC. Supplemented by reference TRBV9 and TRBJ1-2, the full variable domain reads DSGVTQTPKHLITATGQRVTLRCSPRSGDLSVYWYQQSLDQGLQFLIQYYNGEERAKGNILERFSAQQFPDLHSELNLSSLELGDSALYFCASSRRDTNYGYTFGSGTRLTVV.

This clonotype was counted only a few times. A much bigger clone sits one base away, suggesting this may be a read error. The genes are TRBV11-2 and TRBJ2-1; D gene unclear. Germline V gene sequence: CDR1 SGHAT, CDR2 FQNNGV. Trimming shortened V by 6 bases and J by 8 bases, and 8 bases separated the two germline ends. The CDR3 totals 11 residues. CDR3 DNA sequence: TGTGCCAGCAGTTTTAACCATGAGCAGTTCTTC. Protein: CASSFNHEQFF.

DNA for the CDR3: TGCGCCACCGAGGTGGGGGTCGGATATGAGCAGTTCTTC. Translated: CATEVGVGYEQFF. The chain recombines TRBV10-1 with TRBJ2-1, with D tentatively TRBD1 or TRBD2 (5 bases each). The CDR3 extends over 13 amino acids. Germline V gene lookup returns CDR1 WNHNN and CDR2 SYGVQD (reference sequence). With 10 bases removed from V and 8 bases from J, the gap between germline ends came to 18 bases.

The genes are TRBV9 and TRBJ2-7, with 7 bases aligning to TRBD2. CDR3 length: 15 residues. From germline, CDR1 is SGDLS and CDR2 YYNGEE. Trimming removed 0 bases from V and 1 base from J; junction bases left unmatched: 4. The CDR3 protein is CASSVGERGSYEQYF. In DNA, the CDR3 is TGTGCCAGCAGCGTAGGAGAGCGGGGATCCTACGAGCAGTACTTC.

V usage is TRBV11-2 and J usage is TRBJ1-2; 11 bases agree with TRBD1. The ends lost 5 bases at V and 3 bases at J; junction bases unmatched: 8. CDR3 length equals 16 residues. Germline CDR1 is SGHAT and CDR2 is FQNNGV. The CDR3 DNA sequence: TGTGCCAGCAGCCCTCTGGACAGGGGGCTGGACTATGGCTACACCTTC. Translated: CASSPLDRGLDYGYTF.